This entry is about one TCR beta chain. What it recognizes is unknown. The CDR3 length is 15 residues. Germline CDR1 reads SEHNR; CDR2 reads FQNEAQ (reference sequence). Trimming removed 2 bases at V and 0 bases at J, with 8 bases between. This sample was included in a study of blood T cells in healthy people across ages. The use of a sample-barcoded 5' primer and a J-beta primer mix characterized a second PCR of about 7 to 12 cycles. Every cDNA was tagged by a template-switch adaptor with 12 random nucleotides. TCRdb used MiXCR to reprocess the 5' RACE reads, holding one entry per CDR3 protein. The sample has about 780,000 distinct CDR3 sequences, about 59% seen once; the top ten hold about 27%. Study-wide results and caveats: The lack of PBMC sorting stopped any conclusive naive versus antigen-experienced comparison. Higher diversity, along with more naive CD4+ cells, distinguished long-lived donors from aged donors.

The clonotype was recovered from a young man in good health. Sample: blood. The chain employs TRBV7-9 and TRBJ2-4; D not resolved. In DNA, the CDR3 is TGTGCCAGCAGCTTACAGGATTTAGCCAAAAACATTCAGTACTTC. Translation: CASSLQDLAKNIQYF.